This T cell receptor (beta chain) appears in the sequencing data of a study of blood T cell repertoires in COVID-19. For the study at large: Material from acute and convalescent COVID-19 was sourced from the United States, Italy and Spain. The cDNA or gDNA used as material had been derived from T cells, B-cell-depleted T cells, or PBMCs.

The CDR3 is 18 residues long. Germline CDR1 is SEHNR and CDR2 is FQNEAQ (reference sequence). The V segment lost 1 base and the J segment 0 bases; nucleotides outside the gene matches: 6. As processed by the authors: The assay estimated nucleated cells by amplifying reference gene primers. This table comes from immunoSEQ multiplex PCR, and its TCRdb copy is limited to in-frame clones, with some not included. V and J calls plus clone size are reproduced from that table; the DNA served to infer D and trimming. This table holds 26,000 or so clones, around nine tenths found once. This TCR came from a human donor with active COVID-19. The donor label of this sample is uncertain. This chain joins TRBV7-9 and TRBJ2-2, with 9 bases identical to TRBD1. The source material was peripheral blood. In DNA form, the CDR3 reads TGTGCCAGCAGCTTAGAGGGACAGGGTTTCCCGAACACCGGGGAGCTGTTTTTT. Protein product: CASSLEGQGFPNTGELFF.